This T cell receptor beta chain was documented in a study of cytomegalovirus exposure and HLA in healthy donors. From germline, CDR1 is SGHKS and CDR2 YYEKEE (reference sequence). Trimming removed 4 bases from V and 4 bases from J; junction bases left unmatched: 2. The CDR3 loop spans 13 amino acids. In the PCR, 60 Vbeta and 13 Jbeta primers were used. Using immunoSEQ multiplex PCR, the repertoire was profiled, and TCRdb retains in-frame clones only, with some absent. The sample lists about 200,000 clones, around 80% occurring once. Sequences were obtained from PBMCs. The receptor comes from a male donor in good health and CMV-seronegative. V and J are TRBV5-5 and TRBJ2-4; TRBD1 matches at 7 bases. The CDR3 region is CASSGTDKNIQYF. CDR3 bases: TGTGCCAGCAGCGGGACAGATAAAAACATTCAGTACTTC.